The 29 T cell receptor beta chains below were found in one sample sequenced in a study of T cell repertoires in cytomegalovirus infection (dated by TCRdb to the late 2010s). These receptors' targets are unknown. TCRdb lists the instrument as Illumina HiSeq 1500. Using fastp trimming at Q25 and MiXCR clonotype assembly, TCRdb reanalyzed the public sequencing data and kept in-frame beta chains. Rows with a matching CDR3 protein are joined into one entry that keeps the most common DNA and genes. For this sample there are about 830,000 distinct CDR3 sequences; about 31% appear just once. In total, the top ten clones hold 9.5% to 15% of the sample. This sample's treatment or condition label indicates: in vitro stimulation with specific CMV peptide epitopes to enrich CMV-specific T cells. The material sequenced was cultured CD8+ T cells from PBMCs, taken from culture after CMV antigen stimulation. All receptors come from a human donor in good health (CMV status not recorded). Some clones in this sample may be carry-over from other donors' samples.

The CDR3 DNA is TGTGCCAGCAGTGAGCAAAGGGCCAGCTCCTATAATTCACCCCTCCACTTT. Translating gives CASSEQRASSYNSPLHF. V usage is TRBV6-1 and J usage is TRBJ1-6; no clear D. The CDR3 is 17 residues long. The V end was cut by 3 bases, the J end by 0 bases, with 12 bases between. The germline CDR1 and CDR2 sequences are MNHNS and SASEGT.

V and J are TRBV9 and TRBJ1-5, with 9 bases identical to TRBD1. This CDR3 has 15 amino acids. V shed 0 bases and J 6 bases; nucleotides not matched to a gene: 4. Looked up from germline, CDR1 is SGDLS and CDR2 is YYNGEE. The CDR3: CASSVGDRAGQPQHF. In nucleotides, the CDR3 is TGTGCCAGCAGCGTAGGGGACAGGGCCGGTCAGCCCCAGCATTTT.

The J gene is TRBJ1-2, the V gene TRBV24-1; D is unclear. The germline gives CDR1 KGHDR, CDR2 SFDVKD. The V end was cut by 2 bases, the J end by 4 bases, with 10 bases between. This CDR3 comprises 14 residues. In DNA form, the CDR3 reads TGTGCCACCAGTGATTCCGGGATTCGCTATGGCTACACCTTC. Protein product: CATSDSGIRYGYTF.

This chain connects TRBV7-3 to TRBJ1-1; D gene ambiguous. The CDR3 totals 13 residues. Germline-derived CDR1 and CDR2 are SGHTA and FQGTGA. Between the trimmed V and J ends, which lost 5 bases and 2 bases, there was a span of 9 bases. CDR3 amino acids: CASSHTINTEAFF. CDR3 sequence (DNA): TGTGCCAGCAGCCACACTATTAACACTGAAGCTTTCTTT. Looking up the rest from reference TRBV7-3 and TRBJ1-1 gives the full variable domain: GAGVSQTPSNKVTEKGKYVELRCDPISGHTALYWYRQSLGQGPEFLIYFQGTGAADDSGLPNDRFFAVRPEGSVSTLKIQRTERGDSAVYLCASSHTINTEAFFGQGTRLTVV.

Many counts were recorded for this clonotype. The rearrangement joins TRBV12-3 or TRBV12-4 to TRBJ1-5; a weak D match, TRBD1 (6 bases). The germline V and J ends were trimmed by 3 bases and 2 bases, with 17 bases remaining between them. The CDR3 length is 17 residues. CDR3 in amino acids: CASSFMWGREGNQPQHF. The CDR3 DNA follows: TGTGCCAGCAGTTTTATGTGGGGGCGCGAGGGCAATCAGCCCCAGCATTTT.

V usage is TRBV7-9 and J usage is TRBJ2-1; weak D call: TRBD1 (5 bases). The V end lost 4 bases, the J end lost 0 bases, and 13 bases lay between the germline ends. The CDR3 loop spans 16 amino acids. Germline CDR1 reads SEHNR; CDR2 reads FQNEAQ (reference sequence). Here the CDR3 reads CASSYTGQASYNEQFF. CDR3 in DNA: TGTGCCAGCAGCTATACCGGACAAGCCTCCTACAATGAGCAGTTCTTC.

The CDR3 sequence is CASTPSGTADSLAKNIQYF. CDR3 in DNA: TGTGCCAGTACACCCTCCGGGACAGCAGATTCCCTAGCCAAAAACATTCAGTACTTC. This chain links TRBV6-6 with TRBJ2-4, with 7 bases fitting TRBD1. The germline gives CDR1 MNHNY, CDR2 SVGAGI (reference sequence). V lost 9 bases to trimming and J lost 0 bases; unmatched junction nucleotides: 20. The CDR3 has 19 amino acids.

The CDR3: CASSLAPGLSWEQYF. CDR3 sequence (DNA): TGTGCCAGCAGCTTAGCTCCGGGACTCTCTTGGGAGCAGTACTTC. The V gene is TRBV11-2, the J gene TRBJ2-7, with D possibly being TRBD2 (6 bases). With 1 base removed from V and 7 bases from J, the gap between germline ends came to 17 bases. The CDR3 covers 15 residues. The V gene's germline CDR1 is SGHAT and CDR2 FQNNGV.

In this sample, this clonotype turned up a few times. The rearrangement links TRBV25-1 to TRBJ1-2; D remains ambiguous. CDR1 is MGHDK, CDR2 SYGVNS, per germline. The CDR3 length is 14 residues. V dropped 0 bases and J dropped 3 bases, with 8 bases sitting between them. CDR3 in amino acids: CASSEYWSDYGYTF. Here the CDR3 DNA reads TGTGCCAGCAGTGAATATTGGAGCGACTATGGCTACACCTTC.

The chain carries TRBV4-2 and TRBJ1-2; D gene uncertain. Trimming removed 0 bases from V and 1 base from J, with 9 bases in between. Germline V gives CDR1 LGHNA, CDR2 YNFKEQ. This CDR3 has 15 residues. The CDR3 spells CASSQERQINYGYTF. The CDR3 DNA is TGTGCCAGCAGCCAAGAGAGGCAAATTAACTATGGCTACACCTTC.

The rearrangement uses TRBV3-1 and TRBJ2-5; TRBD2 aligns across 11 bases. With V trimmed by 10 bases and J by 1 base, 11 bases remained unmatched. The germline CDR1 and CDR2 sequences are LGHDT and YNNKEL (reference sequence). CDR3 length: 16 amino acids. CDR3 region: CATRRVAGGLQETQYF. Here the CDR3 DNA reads TGTGCCACCCGACGGGTAGCGGGGGGGCTCCAAGAGACCCAGTACTTC.

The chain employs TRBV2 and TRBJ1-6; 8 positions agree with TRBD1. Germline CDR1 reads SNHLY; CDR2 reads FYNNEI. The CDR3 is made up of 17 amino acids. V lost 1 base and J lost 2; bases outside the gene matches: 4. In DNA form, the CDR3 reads TGTGCCAGCAGTGAAGGGACAGGGTGGACCTATAATTCACCCCTCCACTTT. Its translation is CASSEGTGWTYNSPLHF.

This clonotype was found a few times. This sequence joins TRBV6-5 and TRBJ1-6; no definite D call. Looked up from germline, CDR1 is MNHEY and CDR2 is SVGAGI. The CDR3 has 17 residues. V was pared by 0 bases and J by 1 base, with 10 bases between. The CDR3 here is CASSYSQVLSYNSPLHF. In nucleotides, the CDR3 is TGTGCCAGCAGTTACTCCCAGGTTCTATCCTATAATTCACCCCTCCACTTT.

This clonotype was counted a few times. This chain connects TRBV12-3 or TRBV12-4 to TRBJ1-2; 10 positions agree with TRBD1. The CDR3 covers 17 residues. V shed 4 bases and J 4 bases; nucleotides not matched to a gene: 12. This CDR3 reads CASSSFADRGQTYGYTF. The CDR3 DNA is TGTGCCAGCAGTTCTTTCGCCGACAGGGGGCAAACCTATGGCTACACCTTC.

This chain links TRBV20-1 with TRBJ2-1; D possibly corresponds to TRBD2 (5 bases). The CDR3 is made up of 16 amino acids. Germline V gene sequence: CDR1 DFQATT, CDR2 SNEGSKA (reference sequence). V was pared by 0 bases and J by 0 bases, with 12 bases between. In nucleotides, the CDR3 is TGCAGTGCTAGAGATAAGCAGACTACCTCCTACAATGAGCAGTTCTTC. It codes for CSARDKQTTSYNEQFF.

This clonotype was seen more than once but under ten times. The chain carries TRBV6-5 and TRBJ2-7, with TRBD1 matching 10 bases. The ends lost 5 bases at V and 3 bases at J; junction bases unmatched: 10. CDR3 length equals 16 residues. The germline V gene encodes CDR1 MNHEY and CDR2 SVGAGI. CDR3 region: CASSPPGQGKYYEQYF. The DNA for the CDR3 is TGTGCCAGCAGTCCACCGGGACAGGGGAAGTACTACGAGCAGTACTTC.

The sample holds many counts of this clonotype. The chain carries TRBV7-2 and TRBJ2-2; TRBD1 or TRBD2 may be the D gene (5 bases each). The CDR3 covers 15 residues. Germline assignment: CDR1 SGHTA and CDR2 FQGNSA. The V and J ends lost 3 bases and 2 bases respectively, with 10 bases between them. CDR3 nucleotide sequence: TGTGCCAGCAGCTTTGGGACCGGCAACACCGGGGAGCTGTTTTTT. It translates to CASSFGTGNTGELFF.

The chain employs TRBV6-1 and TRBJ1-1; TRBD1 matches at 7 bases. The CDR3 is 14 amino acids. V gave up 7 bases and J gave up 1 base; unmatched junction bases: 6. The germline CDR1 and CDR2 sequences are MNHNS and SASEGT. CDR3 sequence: CASMNRGGNTEAFF. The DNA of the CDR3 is TGTGCCAGCATGAACAGGGGAGGGAACACTGAAGCTTTCTTT.

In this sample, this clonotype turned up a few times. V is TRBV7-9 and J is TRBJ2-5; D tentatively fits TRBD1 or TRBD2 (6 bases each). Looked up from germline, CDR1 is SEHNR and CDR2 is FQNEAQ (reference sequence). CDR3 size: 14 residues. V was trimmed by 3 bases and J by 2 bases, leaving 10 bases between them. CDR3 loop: CASSFIGGQETQYF. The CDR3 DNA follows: TGTGCCAGCAGCTTCATAGGGGGGCAAGAGACCCAGTACTTC. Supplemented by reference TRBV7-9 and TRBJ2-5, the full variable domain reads DTGVSQNPRHKITKRGQNVTFRCDPISEHNRLYWYRQTLGQGPEFLTYFQNEAQLEKSRLLSDRFSAERPKGSFSTLEIQRTEQGDSAMYLCASSFIGGQETQYFGPGTRLLVL.

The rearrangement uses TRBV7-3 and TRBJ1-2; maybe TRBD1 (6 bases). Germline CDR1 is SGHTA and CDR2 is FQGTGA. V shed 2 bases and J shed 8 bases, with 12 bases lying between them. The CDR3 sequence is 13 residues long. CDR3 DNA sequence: TGTGCCAGCAGCTTAGGAGGACAGAAGGGCTACACCTTC. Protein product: CASSLGGQKGYTF.

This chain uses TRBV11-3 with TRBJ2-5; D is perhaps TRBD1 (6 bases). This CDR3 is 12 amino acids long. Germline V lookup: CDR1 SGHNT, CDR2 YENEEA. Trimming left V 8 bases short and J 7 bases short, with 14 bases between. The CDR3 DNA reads TGTGCCAGCGAGGGTCGAGGGGGGACCCAGTACTTC. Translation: CASEGRGGTQYF.

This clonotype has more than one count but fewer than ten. CDR3 sequence (DNA): TGTGCCAGCAGTTTATCGGCGGGTGGAGATACGCAGTATTTT. The encoded protein is CASSLSAGGDTQYF. The chain links TRBV28 to TRBJ2-3; possibly TRBD2 for D (5 bases). Trimming took off 1 base at V and 5 bases at J, with 10 bases between the two ends. The CDR3 length is 14 residues. Germline V lookup: CDR1 MDHEN, CDR2 SYDVKM.

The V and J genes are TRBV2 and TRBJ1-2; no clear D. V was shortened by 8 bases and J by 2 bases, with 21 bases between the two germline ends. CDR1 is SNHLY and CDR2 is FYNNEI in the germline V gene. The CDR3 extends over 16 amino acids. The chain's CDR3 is CASDTVKAAPNYGYTF. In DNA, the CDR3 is TGTGCCAGCGATACCGTAAAGGCCGCCCCGAACTATGGCTACACCTTC.

The CDR3 sequence is CASSYSPGARFRPNADTQYF. The CDR3 region has the DNA TGTGCCAGCAGTTACTCGCCCGGGGCGAGGTTCCGCCCGAACGCAGATACGCAGTATTTT. V usage is TRBV6-6 and J usage is TRBJ2-3; either TRBD1 or TRBD2 may supply D (5 bases each). Trimming pared 0 bases from V and 4 bases from J, leaving 26 bases between. Germline V gene sequence: CDR1 MNHNY, CDR2 SVGAGI (reference sequence). This CDR3 has 20 amino acids.

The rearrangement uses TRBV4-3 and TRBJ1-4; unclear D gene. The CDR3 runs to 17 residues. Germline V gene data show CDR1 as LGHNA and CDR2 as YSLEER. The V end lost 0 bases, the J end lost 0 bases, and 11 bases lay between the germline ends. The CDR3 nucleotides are TGCGCCAGCAGCCAAGATCCGGAAGGGTCAACTAATGAAAAACTGTTTTTT. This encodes CASSQDPEGSTNEKLFF.

The CDR3 bases are TGTGCCAGCAGTTGGGGTACGGTAAACATTCAGTACTTC. Protein: CASSWGTVNIQYF. This chain links TRBV28 with TRBJ2-4; D unresolved. Germline V gene data show CDR1 as MDHEN and CDR2 as SYDVKM. V lost 4 bases to trimming and J lost 6 bases, with 10 bases between them. This CDR3 region has 13 residues.

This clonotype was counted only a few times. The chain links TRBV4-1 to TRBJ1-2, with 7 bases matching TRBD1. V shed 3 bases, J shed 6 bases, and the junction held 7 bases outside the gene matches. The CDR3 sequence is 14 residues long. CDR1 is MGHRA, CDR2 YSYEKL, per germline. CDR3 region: CASSQRQGTNGYTF. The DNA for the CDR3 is TGCGCCAGCAGCCAGAGACAGGGTACGAATGGCTACACCTTC.

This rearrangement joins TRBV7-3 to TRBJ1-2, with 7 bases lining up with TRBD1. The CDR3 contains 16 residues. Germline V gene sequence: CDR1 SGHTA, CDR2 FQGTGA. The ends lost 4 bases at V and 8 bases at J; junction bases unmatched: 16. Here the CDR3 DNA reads TGTGCCAGCAGCTCCCCCCGGGACAGAGAGCTGGTGGGCTACACCTTC. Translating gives CASSSPRDRELVGYTF.

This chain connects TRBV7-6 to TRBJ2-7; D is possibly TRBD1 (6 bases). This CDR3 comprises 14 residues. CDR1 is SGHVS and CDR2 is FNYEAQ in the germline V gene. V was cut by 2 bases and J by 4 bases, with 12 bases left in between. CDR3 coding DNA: TGTGCCAGCAGCTTACAGGGGATGGGGTACGAGCAGTACTTC. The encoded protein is CASSLQGMGYEQYF.